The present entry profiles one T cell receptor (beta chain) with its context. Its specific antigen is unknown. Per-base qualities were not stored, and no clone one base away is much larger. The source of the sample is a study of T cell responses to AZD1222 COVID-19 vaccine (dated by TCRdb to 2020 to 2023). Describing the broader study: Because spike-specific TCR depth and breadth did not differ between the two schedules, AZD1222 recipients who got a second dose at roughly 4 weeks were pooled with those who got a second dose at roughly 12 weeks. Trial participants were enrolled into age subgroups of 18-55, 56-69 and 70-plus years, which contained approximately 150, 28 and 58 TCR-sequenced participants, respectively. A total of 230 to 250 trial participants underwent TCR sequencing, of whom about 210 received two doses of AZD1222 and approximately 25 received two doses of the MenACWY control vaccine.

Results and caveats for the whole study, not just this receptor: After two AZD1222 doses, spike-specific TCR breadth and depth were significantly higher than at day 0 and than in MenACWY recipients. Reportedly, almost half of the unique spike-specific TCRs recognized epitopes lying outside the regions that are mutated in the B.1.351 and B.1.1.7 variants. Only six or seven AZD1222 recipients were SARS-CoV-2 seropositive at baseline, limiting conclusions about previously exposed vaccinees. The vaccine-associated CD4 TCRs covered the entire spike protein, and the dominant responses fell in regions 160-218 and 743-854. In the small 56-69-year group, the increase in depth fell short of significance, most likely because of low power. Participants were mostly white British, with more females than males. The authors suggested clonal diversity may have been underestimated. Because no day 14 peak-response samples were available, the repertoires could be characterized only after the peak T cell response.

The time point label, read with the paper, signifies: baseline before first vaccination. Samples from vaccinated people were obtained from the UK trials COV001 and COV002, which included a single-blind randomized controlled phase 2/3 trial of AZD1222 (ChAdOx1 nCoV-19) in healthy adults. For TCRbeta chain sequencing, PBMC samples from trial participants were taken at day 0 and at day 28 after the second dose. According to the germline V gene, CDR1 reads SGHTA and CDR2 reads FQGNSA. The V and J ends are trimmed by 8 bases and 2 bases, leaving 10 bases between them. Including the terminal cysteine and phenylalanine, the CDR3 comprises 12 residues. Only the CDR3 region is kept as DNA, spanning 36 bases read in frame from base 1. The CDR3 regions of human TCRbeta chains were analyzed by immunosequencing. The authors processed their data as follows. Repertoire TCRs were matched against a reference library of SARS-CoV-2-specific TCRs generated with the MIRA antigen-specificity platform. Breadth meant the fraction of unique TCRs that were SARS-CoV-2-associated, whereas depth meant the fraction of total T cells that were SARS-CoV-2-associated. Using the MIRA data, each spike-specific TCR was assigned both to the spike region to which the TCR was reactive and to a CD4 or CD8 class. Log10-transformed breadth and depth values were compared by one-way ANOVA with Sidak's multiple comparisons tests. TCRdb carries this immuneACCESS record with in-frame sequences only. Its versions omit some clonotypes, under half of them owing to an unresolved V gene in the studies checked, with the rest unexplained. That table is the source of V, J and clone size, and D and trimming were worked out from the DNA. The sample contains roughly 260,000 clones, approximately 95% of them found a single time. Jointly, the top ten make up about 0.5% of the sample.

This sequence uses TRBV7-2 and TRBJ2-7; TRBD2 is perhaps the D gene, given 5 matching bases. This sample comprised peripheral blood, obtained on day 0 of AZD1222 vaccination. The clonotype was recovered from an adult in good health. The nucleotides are TGTGCCAGCGGACTGGGGACCTACGAGCAGTACTTC. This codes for CASGLGTYEQYF.